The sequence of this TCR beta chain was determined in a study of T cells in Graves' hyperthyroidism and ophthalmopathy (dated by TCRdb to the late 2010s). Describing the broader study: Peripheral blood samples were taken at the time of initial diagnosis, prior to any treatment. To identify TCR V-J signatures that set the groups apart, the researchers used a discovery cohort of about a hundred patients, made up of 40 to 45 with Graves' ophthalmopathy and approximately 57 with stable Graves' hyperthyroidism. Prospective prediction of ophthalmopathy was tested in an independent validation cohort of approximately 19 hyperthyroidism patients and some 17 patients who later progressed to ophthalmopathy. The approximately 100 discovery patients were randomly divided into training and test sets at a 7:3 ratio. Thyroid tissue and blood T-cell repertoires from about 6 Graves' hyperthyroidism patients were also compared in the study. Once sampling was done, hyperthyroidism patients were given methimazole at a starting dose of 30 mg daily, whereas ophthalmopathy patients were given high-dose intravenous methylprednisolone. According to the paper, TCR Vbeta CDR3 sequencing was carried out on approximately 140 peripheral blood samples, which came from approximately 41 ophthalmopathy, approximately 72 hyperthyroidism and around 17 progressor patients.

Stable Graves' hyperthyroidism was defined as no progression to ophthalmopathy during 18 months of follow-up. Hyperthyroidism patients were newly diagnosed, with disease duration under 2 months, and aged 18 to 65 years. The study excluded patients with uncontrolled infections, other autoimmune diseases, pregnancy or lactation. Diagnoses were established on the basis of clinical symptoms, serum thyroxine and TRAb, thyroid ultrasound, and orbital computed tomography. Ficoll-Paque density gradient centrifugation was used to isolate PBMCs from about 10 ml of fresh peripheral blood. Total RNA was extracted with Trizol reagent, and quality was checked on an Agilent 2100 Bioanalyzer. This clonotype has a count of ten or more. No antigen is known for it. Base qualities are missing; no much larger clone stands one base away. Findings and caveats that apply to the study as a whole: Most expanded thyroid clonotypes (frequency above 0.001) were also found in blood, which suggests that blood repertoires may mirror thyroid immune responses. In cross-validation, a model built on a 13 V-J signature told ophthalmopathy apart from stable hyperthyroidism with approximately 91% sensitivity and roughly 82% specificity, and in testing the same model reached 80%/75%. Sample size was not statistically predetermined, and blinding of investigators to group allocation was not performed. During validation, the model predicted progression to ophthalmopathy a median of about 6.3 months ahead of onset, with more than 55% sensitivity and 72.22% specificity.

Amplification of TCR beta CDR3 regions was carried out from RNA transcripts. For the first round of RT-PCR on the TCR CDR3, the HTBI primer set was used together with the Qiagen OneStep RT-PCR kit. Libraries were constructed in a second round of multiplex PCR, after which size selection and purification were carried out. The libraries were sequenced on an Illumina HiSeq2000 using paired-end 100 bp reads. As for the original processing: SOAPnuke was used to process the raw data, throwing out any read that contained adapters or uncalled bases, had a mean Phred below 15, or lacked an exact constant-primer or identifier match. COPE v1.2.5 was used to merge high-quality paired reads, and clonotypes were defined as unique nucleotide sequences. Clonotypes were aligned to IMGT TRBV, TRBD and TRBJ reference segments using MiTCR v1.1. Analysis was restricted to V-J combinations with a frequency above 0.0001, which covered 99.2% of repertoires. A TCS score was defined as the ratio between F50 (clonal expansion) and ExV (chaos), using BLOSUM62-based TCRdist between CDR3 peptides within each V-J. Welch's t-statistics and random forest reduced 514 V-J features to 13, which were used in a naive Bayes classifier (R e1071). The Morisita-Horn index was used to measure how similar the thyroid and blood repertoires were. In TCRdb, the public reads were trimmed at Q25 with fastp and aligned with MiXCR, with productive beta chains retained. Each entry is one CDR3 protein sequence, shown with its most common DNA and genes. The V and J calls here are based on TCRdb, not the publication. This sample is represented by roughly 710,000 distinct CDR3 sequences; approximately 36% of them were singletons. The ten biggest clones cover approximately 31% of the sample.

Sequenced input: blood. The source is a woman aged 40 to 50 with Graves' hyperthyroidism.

The sequenced DNA: TGTGCCAGTAGTATCGGTCAGGGACTCTCCTACGAGCAGTACTTC. This is translated as CASSIGQGLSYEQYF. The V gene is TRBV19 and the J gene is TRBJ2-7, with TRBD2 tentatively as D gene (6 bases match). Sequences LNHDA (CDR1) and SQIVND (CDR2) are obtained from the germline V gene (reference sequence). The CDR3 contains 15 residues, cysteine and phenylalanine counted. This entry keeps only the CDR3 DNA: 45 bases, framed from base 1. A distance of 12 bases separates the germline ends of V and J, which lose 3 bases and 0 bases respectively.